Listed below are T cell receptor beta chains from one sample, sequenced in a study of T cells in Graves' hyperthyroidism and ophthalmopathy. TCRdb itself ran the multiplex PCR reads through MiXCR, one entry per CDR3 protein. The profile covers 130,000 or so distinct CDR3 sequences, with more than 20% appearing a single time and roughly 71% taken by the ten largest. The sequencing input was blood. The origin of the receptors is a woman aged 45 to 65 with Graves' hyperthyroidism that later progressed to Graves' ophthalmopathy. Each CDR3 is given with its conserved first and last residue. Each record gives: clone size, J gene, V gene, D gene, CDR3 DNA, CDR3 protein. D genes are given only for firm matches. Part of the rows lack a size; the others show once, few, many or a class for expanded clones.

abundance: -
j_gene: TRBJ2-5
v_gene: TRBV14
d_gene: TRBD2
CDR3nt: TGTGCCAGCAGCCCGGGACTACTCCGGCAAGAGACCCAGTACTTC
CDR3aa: CASSPGLLRQETQYF

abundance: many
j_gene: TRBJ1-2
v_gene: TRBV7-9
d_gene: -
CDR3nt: TGTGCCAGCAGCCCCTCGGGGGCGGGGGGGCACTATGGCTACACCTTC
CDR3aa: CASSPSGAGGHYGYTF

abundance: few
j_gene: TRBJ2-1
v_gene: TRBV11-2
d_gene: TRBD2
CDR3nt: TGTGCCAGCAGCACAGTTAGCGGGAGTATCAACAATGAGCAGTTCTTC
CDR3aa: CASSTVSGSINNEQFF

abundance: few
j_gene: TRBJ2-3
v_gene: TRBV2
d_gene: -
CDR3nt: TGTGCCAGCAGGGCCCCCGGGACGAGGGCTGATACGCAGTATTTT
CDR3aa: CASRAPGTRADTQYF

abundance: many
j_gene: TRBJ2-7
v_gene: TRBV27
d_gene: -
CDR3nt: TGTGCCAGCAGTTTATCGTCCGGCCCTTGGGTGTACGAGCAGTACTTC
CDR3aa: CASSLSSGPWVYEQYF

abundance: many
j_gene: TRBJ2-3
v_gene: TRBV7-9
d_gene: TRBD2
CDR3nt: TGTGCCAGCAGCCCCTGGACTAGCGGGAGATCTAGCACAGATACGCAGTATTTT
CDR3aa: CASSPWTSGRSSTDTQYF

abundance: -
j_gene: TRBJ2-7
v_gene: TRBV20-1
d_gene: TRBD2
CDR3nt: TGCAGTGCCCCCCCCTCCGGGACTAGCGGCCGCTACGAGCAGTACTTC
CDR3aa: CSAPPSGTSGRYEQYF

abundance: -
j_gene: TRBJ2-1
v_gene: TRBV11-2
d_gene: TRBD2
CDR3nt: TGTGCCAGCAGCCTCCTAGCGGGAGGGCGGAATGAGCAGTTCTTC
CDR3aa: CASSLLAGGRNEQFF

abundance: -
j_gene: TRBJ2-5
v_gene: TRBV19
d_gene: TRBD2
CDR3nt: TGTGCCAGTAGTATAGGGGCACGGGGACTAGCGGGTCCCCAAGAGACCCAGTACTTC
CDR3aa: CASSIGARGLAGPQETQYF

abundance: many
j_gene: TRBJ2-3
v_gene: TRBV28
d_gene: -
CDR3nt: TGTGCCAGCAGTTTATGGGGGGCCGACACAGATACGCAGTATTTT
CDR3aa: CASSLWGADTDTQYF

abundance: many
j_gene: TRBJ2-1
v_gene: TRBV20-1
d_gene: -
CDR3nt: TGCAGTGCTAGGAAACAGGGCGACTATCCCTACAATGAGCAGTTCTTC
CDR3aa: CSARKQGDYPYNEQFF

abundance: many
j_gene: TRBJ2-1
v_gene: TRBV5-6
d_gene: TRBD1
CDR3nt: TGTGCCAGCAGCTTCGGACAGGGGTTAAGGAATGAGCAGTTCTTC
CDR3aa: CASSFGQGLRNEQFF

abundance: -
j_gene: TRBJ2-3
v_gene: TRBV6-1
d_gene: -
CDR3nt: TGTGCCAGCAGTGAACCTCTGCCGACTAGTACTAGCACAGATACGCAGTATTTT
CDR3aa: CASSEPLPTSTSTDTQYF

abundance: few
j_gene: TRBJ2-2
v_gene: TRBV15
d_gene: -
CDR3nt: TGTGCCACCAGCAGAGATTTGGGGATGGGGACCGGGGAGCTGTTTTTT
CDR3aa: CATSRDLGMGTGELFF

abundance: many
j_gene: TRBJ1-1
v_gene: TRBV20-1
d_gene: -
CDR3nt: TGCAGTGCTGAGGGGGTACGGACTGAAGCTTTCTTT
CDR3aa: CSAEGVRTEAFF

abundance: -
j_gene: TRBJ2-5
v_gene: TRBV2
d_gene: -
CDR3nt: TGTGCCAGCAGTGACAGGGGAGAGACCCAGTACTTC
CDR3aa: CASSDRGETQYF

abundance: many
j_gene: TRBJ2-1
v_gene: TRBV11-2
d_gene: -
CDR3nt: TGTGCCAGCAGCTCCGCGACAAGGAACAATGAGCAGTTCTTC
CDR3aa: CASSSATRNNEQFF

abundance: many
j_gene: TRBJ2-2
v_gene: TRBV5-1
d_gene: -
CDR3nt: TGCGCCAGCAGCTTGGCTGCGGGGATCGCGAACACCGGGGAGCTGTTTTTT
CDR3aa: CASSLAAGIANTGELFF

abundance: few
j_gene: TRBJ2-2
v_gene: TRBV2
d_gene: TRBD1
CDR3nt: TGTGCCAGCACTTTGACAGGGGGCGGCGGTGGCACCGGGGAGCTGTTTTTT
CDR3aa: CASTLTGGGGGTGELFF

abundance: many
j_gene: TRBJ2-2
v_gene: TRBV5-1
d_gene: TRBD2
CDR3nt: TGCGCCAGCAGCTTGTCGACTAGCGGGAGTACCGGGGAGCTGTTTTTT
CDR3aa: CASSLSTSGSTGELFF

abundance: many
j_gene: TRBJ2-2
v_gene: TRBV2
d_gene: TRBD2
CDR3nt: TGTGCCACCCCCTCGTCTGGGACTAGCGGGAGTACCGGGGAGCTGTTTTTT
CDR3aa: CATPSSGTSGSTGELFF

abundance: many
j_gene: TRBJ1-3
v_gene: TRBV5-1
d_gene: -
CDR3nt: TGCGCCAGCAGCGCCGGACACCGCTCTGGAAACACCATATATTTT
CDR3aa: CASSAGHRSGNTIYF

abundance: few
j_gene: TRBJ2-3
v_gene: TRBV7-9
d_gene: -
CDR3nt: TGTGCCGTAGCGAGTAACACAGATACGCAGTATTTT
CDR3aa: CAVASNTDTQYF

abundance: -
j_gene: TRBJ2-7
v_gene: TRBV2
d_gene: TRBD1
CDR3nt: TGTGCCACCACGGGAGGTAGGACAGGGGGAACCCACGAGCAGTACTTC
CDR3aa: CATTGGRTGGTHEQYF

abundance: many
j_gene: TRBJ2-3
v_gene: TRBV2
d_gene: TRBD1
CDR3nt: TGTGCCAGCGACGAGGAAGGGACAGGAGCCACAGATACGCAGTATTTT
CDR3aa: CASDEEGTGATDTQYF

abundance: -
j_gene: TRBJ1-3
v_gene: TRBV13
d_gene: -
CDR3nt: TGTGCCAGCAGCTGGAACGGAAACACCATATATTTT
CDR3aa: CASSWNGNTIYF

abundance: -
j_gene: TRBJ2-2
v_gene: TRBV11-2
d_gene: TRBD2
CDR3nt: TGTGCCAGCAGCGCCGCCGGCGGGAGGGCGAACACCGGGGAGCTGTTTTTT
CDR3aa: CASSAAGGRANTGELFF

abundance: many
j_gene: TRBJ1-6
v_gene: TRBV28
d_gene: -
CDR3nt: TGTGCCAGCACCACCCGGGGGCCCGATAATTCACCCCTCCACTTT
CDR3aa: CASTTRGPDNSPLHF